These 21 T cell receptor beta chains were all obtained from the same sample, sequenced in a study of blood T cell repertoires in COVID-19. This table comes from immunoSEQ multiplex PCR, and its TCRdb copy is limited to in-frame clones, with some not included. The sample carries 250,000 to 300,000 clones, more than 80% recorded once. The material sequenced was peripheral blood. The receptors come from a woman between 45 and 60 years old with COVID-19, enrolled during active disease.

CDR3 sequence: CASRGHPAQETQYF. CDR3 DNA sequence: TGCGCCAGCAGGGGGCATCCAGCACAAGAGACCCAGTACTTC. The V gene is TRBV5-1, the J gene TRBJ2-5, with TRBD1 as a possible D gene (5 bases). The germline gives CDR1 SGHRS, CDR2 YFSETQ. This CDR3 has 14 amino acids. V lost 5 bases and J lost 2, with 13 bases in between.

The rearrangement uses TRBV27 and TRBJ2-3; D might be TRBD1 (5 bases). V was trimmed by 9 bases and J by 2 bases, leaving 18 bases between them. The CDR3 covers 15 residues. Germline assignment: CDR1 MNHEY and CDR2 SMNVEV (reference sequence). The CDR3 region has the DNA TGTGCCAGTACGAAGGGCAGGGTTTACACAGATACGCAGTATTTT. Residues: CASTKGRVYTDTQYF.

The chain couples TRBV7-3 to TRBJ2-3; a possible D gene is TRBD2 (6 bases). There are 13 residues in the CDR3. Germline V CDR1 and CDR2: SGHTA, FQGTGA. Trimming left V 6 bases short and J 2 bases short, with 9 bases between. The CDR3 DNA reads as TGTGCCAGCAGTGGGGAGGTCACAGATACGCAGTATTTT. This codes for CASSGEVTDTQYF.

This rearrangement joins TRBV18 to TRBJ1-1; 9 bases fit TRBD1. Germline values: CDR1 KGHSH, CDR2 LQKENI. V shed 3 bases, J shed 4 bases, and the junction held 3 bases outside the gene matches. The CDR3 loop spans 14 amino acids. CDR3 loop: CASSPGTGTTEAFF. DNA for the CDR3: TGTGCCAGCTCACCGGGGACAGGGACCACTGAAGCTTTCTTT.

The chain links TRBV9 to TRBJ2-7, with 9 bases fitting TRBD1. This CDR3 region has 15 residues. The germline gives CDR1 SGDLS, CDR2 YYNGEE. With 0 bases clipped from V and 6 bases from J, the junction kept 7 bases outside the gene matches. This CDR3 is CASSVGSRTGAEQYF. The CDR3, as DNA: TGTGCCAGCAGCGTAGGGTCAAGGACAGGGGCCGAGCAGTACTTC.

The chain has TRBV7-9 and TRBJ1-4, with a weak D call TRBD1 (5 bases). The CDR3 sequence is 15 residues long. Germline values: CDR1 SEHNR, CDR2 FQNEAQ (reference sequence). Deletions cut 1 base from V and 11 bases from J, with 17 bases between. The CDR3 nucleotides read TGTGCCAGCAGCTTAGGTCAGGGTAGGTTGGAGAAACTGTTTTTT. Its translation is CASSLGQGRLEKLFF.

The V and J genes are TRBV5-1 and TRBJ1-1; 7 nucleotides match TRBD1. The length of the CDR3 is 16 residues. Germline-derived CDR1 and CDR2 are SGHRS and YFSETQ. After removal of 2 bases from V and 3 bases from J, the junction contained 10 bases not matched to a gene. The CDR3 reads CASSLSYRGWDTEAFF. The CDR3 DNA reads as TGCGCCAGCAGCTTATCTTACAGGGGATGGGACACTGAAGCTTTCTTT. Complete variable domain (other parts from reference TRBV5-1 and TRBJ1-1): KAGVTQTPRYLIKTRGQQVTLSCSPISGHRSVSWYQQTPGQGLQFLFEYFSETQRNKGNFPGRFSGRQFSNSRSEMNVSTLELGDSALYLCASSLSYRGWDTEAFFGQGTRLTVV.

The V gene is TRBV30, the J gene TRBJ1-3; TRBD1 agrees at 7 bases. CDR1 is GTSNPN and CDR2 is SVGIG in the germline V gene (reference sequence). With 3 bases clipped from V and 2 bases from J, the junction kept 10 bases outside the gene matches. The CDR3 extends over 16 amino acids. The CDR3 is CAWSPIGGLAGNTIYF. Here the CDR3 DNA reads TGTGCCTGGAGCCCGATAGGGGGCTTAGCTGGAAACACCATATATTTT.

This clone has just one count. This sequence joins TRBV30 and TRBJ1-2; D ambiguous. Trimming shortened V by 5 bases and J by 4 bases, and 14 bases separated the two germline ends. The germline CDR1 and CDR2 sequences are GTSNPN and SVGIG (reference sequence). The CDR3 sequence is 13 residues long. The CDR3 coding sequence is TGTGCCTGGGTCCCCTTCGGTGTCTATGGCTACACCTTC. It yields the protein CAWVPFGVYGYTF. The variable domain in full, with the rest retrieved from reference TRBV30 and TRBJ1-2, is SQTIHQWPATLVQPVGSPLSLECTVEGTSNPNLYWYRQAAGRGLQLLFYSVGIGQISSEVPQNLSASRPQDRQFILSSKKLLLSDSGFYLCAWVPFGVYGYTFGSGTRLTVV.

The gene calls are TRBV9 and TRBJ1-6, with D possibly matching TRBD1 (5 bases). CDR3 length: 16 amino acids. Germline V lookup: CDR1 SGDLS, CDR2 YYNGEE. Between the trimmed V and J ends, which lost 0 bases and 3 bases, there was a span of 10 bases. The CDR3 here is CASSVGTLIYNSPLHF. In DNA, the CDR3 is TGTGCCAGCAGCGTAGGGACACTTATCTATAATTCACCCCTCCACTTT.

The CDR3 DNA follows: TGTGCCAGCAGCGGGAAGGACAGGGGTGAAAAACTGTTTTTT. This codes for CASSGKDRGEKLFF. The chain links TRBV5-4 to TRBJ1-4, with 9 bases lining up with TRBD1. CDR3 size: 14 residues. Germline CDR1 is SGHNT and CDR2 is YYREEE (reference sequence). The V gene end was trimmed by 4 bases and the J gene end by 7 bases; junction bases not matched to a gene: 5.

The rearrangement links TRBV29-1 to TRBJ1-1, with D hard to call. CDR3 length: 14 amino acids. Trimming took 0 bases from V and 4 from J, leaving 12 bases between them. Germline values: CDR1 SQVTM, CDR2 ANQGSEA. DNA for the CDR3: TGCAGCGTTGAAGACCCCGGGTTCGGCACTGAAGCTTTCTTT. Its translation: CSVEDPGFGTEAFF.

This clone has only one observation. V usage is TRBV18 and J usage is TRBJ2-3, with TRBD2 matching over 8 bases. The trim removed 5 bases at V and 1 base at J, leaving 8 bases unmatched. CDR3 length equals 16 residues. Per the germline V gene, CDR1 is KGHSH and CDR2 is LQKENI. In nucleotides, the CDR3 is TGTGCCAGCTCAATGAGCGCGACTAGCGGCACAGATACGCAGTATTTT. Translated, it gives CASSMSATSGTDTQYF.

The chain is built from TRBV4-3 and TRBJ2-7, with D possibly matching TRBD1 (6 bases). This CDR3 region has 15 residues. Trimming removed 0 bases from V and 0 bases from J, with 9 bases in between. Germline loops: CDR1 LGHNA, CDR2 YSLEER. Here the CDR3 DNA reads TGCGCCAGCAGCCAAGATACAGGGAGCTCCTACGAGCAGTACTTC. This gives the protein CASSQDTGSSYEQYF.

This chain links TRBV19 with TRBJ1-1, with D possibly matching TRBD1 (5 bases). CDR3 length equals 16 residues. V was cut by 3 bases and J by 3 bases, with 17 bases left in between. Per germline, CDR1 LNHDA and CDR2 SQIVND (reference sequence). CDR3 bases: TGTGCCAGTAGTATTGGAATGGGGCTTGGGGACACTGAAGCTTTCTTT. Encoded protein: CASSIGMGLGDTEAFF.

The chain combines TRBV23-1 with TRBJ1-1; 7 nucleotides agree with TRBD1. TRBV23-1 is identified as an open reading frame with a role that is uncertain. V shed 2 bases and J 3 bases; nucleotides not matched to a gene: 6. The CDR3 has 15 amino acids. CDR3 in DNA: TGCGCCAGCAGTCAACGACAGGGCGGGGACACTGAAGCTTTCTTT. This encodes CASSQRQGGDTEAFF.

This rearrangement joins TRBV5-1 to TRBJ1-1, with 7 nucleotides matching TRBD1. V trimming: 7 bases; J trimming: 2 bases; junction bases outside the gene matches: 5. Germline-derived CDR1 and CDR2 are SGHRS and YFSETQ. The CDR3 is 13 residues long. The CDR3 DNA is TGCGCCAGCGGAGGGACAGCCAACACTGAAGCTTTCTTT. As protein: CASGGTANTEAFF. The variable domain in full, completed from reference TRBV5-1 and TRBJ1-1, reads KAGVTQTPRYLIKTRGQQVTLSCSPISGHRSVSWYQQTPGQGLQFLFEYFSETQRNKGNFPGRFSGRQFSNSRSEMNVSTLELGDSALYLCASGGTANTEAFFGQGTRLTVV.

V gene TRBV11-3 combines with J gene TRBJ2-3; 11 bases map to TRBD2. Germline-derived CDR1 and CDR2 are SGHNT and YENEEA. V lost 5 bases and J lost 4; bases outside the gene matches: 20. This CDR3 is built from 20 residues. The DNA for the CDR3 is TGTGCCAGCAGCGACAAACTGACTGGAAGACTAGCGGGACTCGCAGATACGCAGTATTTT. As protein: CASSDKLTGRLAGLADTQYF.

The chain uses TRBV19 and TRBJ1-1; D is unresolved. V was cut by 0 bases and J by 6 bases, with 11 bases left in between. CDR1 is LNHDA, CDR2 SQIVND, per germline (reference sequence). The CDR3 totals 14 residues. Here the CDR3 reads CASSIDGFSAEAFF. DNA for the CDR3: TGTGCCAGTAGTATAGACGGGTTTTCTGCTGAAGCTTTCTTT.

This clone was observed once. The chain employs TRBV5-6 and TRBJ2-3; D is uncertain. From germline, CDR1 is SGHDT and CDR2 YYEEEE. The CDR3 contains 16 residues. Between the trimmed V and J ends, which lost 0 bases and 2 bases, there was a span of 13 bases. CDR3 DNA: TGTGCCAGCAGCTTGGCCCAAGCTAGGCTCACAGATACGCAGTATTTT. It codes for CASSLAQARLTDTQYF.

J is TRBJ1-2 and V is TRBV5-1, with unresolved D. This CDR3 region has 13 residues. The ends were cut back, 0 bases at V and 6 bases at J, with 9 bases in the middle. Germline CDR1 and CDR2: SGHRS and YFSETQ. Here the CDR3 DNA reads TGCGCCAGCAGCTTGGGAGCGCAGAATGGCTACACCTTC. Translated, it gives CASSLGAQNGYTF.